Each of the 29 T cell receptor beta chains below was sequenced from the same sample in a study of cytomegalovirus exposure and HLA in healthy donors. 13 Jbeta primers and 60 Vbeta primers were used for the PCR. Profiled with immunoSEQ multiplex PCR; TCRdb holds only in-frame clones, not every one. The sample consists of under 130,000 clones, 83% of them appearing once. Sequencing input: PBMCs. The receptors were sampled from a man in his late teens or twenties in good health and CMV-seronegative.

In DNA, the CDR3 is TGTGCCAGCAGCTTTTCCCTAAGCTCCTACGAGCAGTACTTC. Translation gives CASSFSLSSYEQYF. The rearrangement links TRBV7-3 to TRBJ2-7; no firm D call. The ends were cut back, 3 bases at V and 0 bases at J, with 9 bases in the middle. The CDR3 contains 14 residues. Germline V gene sequence: CDR1 SGHTA, CDR2 FQGTGA.

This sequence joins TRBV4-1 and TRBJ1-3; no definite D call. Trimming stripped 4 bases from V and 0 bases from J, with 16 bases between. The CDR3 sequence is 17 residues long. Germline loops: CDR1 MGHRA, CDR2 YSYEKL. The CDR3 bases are TGCGCCAGCAGCCGCGGAGGATTGGTGAGCTCTGGAAACACCATATATTTT. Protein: CASSRGGLVSSGNTIYF.

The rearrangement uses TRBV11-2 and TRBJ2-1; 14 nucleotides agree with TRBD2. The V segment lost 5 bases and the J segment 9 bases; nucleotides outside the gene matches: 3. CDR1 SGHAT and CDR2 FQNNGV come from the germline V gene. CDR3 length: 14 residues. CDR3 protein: CASSLGLAGGEQFF. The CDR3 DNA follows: TGTGCCAGCAGCCTCGGACTAGCGGGAGGTGAGCAGTTCTTC.

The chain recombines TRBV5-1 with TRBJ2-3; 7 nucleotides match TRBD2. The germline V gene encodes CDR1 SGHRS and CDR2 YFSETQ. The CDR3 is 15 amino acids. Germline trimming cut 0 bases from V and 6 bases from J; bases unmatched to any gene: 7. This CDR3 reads CASSLVAGEPDTQYF. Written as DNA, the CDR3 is TGCGCCAGCAGCTTGGTGGCGGGAGAGCCTGATACGCAGTATTTT.

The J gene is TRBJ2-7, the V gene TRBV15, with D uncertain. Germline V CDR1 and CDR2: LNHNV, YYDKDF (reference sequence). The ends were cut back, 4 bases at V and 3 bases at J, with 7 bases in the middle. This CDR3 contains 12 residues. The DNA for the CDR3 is TGTGCCACCAGCAACCCGGGCTACGAGCAGTACTTC. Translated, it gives CATSNPGYEQYF.

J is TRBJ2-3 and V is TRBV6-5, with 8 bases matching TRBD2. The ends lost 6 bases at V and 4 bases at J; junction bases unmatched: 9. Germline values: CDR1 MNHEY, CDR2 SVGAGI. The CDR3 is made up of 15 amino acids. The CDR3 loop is CASRPGLAFADTQYF. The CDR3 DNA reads TGTGCCAGCAGGCCTGGACTAGCATTCGCAGATACGCAGTATTTT.

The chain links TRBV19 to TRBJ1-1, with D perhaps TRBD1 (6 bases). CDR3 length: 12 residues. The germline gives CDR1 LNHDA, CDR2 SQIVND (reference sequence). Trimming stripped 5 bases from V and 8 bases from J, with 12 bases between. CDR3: CASSRVGAEAFF. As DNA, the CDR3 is TGTGCCAGTAGTCGGGTGGGGGCCGAAGCTTTCTTT.

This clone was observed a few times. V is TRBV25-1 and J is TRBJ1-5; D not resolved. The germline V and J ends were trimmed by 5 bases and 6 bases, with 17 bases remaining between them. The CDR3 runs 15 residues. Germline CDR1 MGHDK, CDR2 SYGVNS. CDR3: CASSNSRGSPQPQHF. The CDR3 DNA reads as TGTGCCAGCAGTAACTCTCGTGGGAGCCCTCAGCCCCAGCATTTT.

For the CDR3, the DNA is TGTGCCAGCGGATTGACAGTTCCGCTATACGAGCAGTACTTC. This translates into CASGLTVPLYEQYF. The V gene is TRBV6-1, the J gene TRBJ2-7, with D tentatively TRBD1 (5 bases). This CDR3 region has 14 residues. Trimming shortened V by 8 bases and J by 4 bases, and 18 bases separated the two germline ends. The germline V gene has CDR1 MNHNS and CDR2 SASEGT.

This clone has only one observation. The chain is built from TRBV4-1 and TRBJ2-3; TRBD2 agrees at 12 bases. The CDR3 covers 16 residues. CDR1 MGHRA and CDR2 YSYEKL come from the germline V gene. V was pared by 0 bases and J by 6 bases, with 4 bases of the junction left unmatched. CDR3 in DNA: TGCGCCAGCAGCCAAGAGACTAGCGGGAGTTACGATACGCAGTATTTT. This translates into CASSQETSGSYDTQYF.

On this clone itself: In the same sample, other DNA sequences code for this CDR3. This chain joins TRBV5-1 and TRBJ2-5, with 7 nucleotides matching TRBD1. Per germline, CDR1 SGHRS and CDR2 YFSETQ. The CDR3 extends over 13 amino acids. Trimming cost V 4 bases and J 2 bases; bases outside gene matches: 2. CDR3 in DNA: TGCGCCAGCAGCCGGGACAGTCAAGAGACCCAGTACTTC. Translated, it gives CASSRDSQETQYF.

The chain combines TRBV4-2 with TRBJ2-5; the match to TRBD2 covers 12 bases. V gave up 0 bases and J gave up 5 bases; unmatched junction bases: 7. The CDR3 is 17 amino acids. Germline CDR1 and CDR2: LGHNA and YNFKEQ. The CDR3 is CASSQEGLAGGGETQYF. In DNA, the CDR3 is TGTGCCAGCAGCCAAGAGGGTCTAGCGGGAGGGGGGGAGACCCAGTACTTC.

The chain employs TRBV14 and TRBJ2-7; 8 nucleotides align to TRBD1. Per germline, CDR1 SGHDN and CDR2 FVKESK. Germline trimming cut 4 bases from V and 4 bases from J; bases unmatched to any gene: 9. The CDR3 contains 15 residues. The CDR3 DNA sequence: TGTGCCAGCAGCCCCGGGACAGGAGGATCTTACGAGCAGTACTTC. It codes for CASSPGTGGSYEQYF. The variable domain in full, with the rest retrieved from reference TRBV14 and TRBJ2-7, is EAGVTQFPSHSVIEKGQTVTLRCDPISGHDNLYWYRRVMGKEIKFLLHFVKESKQDESGMPNNRFLAERTGGTYSTLKVQPAELEDSGVYFCASSPGTGGSYEQYFGPGTRLTVT.

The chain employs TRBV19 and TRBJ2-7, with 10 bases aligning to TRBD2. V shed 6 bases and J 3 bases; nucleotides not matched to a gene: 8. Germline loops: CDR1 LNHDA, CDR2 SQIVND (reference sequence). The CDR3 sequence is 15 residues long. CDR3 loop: CASSTPGTSVYEQYF. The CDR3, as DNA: TGTGCCAGTAGCACTCCCGGGACTAGCGTCTACGAGCAGTACTTC.

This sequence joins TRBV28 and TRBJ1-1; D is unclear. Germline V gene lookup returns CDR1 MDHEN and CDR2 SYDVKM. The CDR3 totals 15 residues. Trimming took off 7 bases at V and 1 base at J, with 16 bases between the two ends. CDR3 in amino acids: CASTFPAGGNTEAFF. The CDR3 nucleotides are TGTGCCAGCACTTTCCCCGCTGGAGGGAACACTGAAGCTTTCTTT. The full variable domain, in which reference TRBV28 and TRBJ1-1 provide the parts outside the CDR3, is DVKVTQSSRYLVKRTGEKVFLECVQDMDHENMFWYRQDPGLGLRLIYFSYDVKMKEKGDIPEGYSVSREKKERFSLILESASTNQTSMYLCASTFPAGGNTEAFFGQGTRLTVV.

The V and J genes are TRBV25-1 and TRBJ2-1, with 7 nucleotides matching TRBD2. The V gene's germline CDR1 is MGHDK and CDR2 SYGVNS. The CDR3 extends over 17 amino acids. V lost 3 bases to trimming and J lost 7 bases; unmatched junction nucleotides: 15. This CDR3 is CASSDLSGGTPRNEQFF. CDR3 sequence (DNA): TGTGCCAGCAGTGACCTCTCCGGGGGGACCCCGAGGAATGAGCAGTTCTTC.

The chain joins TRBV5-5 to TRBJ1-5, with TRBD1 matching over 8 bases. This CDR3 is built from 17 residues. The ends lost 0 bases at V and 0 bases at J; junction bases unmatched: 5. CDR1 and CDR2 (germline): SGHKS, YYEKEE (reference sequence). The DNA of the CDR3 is TGTGCCAGCAGCTTGGGAAAGACAGGGGATAGCAATCAGCCCCAGCATTTT. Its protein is CASSLGKTGDSNQPQHF.

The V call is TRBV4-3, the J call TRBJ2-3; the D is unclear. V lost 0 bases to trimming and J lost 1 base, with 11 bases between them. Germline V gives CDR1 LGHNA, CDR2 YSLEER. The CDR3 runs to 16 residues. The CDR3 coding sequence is TGCGCCAGCAGCCAAGATTCTCGGTCCCGCACAGATACGCAGTATTTT. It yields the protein CASSQDSRSRTDTQYF.

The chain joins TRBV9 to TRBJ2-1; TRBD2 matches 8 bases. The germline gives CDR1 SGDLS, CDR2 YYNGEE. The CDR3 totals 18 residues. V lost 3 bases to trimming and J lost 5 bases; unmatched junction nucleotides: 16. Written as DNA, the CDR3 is TGTGCCAGCAGCGCCGTCATTTCCGGGAGGGGCCCCCACAATGAGCAGTTCTTC. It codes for CASSAVISGRGPHNEQFF.

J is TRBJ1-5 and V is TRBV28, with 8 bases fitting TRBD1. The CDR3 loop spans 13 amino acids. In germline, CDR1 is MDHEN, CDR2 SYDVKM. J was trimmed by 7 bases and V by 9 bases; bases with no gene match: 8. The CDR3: CASSQGARQPQHF. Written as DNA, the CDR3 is TGTGCCAGTTCTCAGGGGGCTCGGCAGCCCCAGCATTTT.

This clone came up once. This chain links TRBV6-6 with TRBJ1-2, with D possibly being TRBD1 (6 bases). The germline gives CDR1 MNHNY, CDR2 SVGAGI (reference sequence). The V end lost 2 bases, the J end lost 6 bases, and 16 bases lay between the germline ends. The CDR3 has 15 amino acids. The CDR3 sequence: CASSYGTSAGDGYTF. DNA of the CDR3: TGTGCCAGCAGTTACGGGACCTCGGCAGGGGATGGCTACACCTTC.

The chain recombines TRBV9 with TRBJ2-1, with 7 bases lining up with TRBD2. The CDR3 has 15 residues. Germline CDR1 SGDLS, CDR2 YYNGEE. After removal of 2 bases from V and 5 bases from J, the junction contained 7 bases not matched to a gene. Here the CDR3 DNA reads TGTGCCAGCAGCGTTCCTAGCGGCAGCGACAATGAGCAGTTCTTC. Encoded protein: CASSVPSGSDNEQFF.

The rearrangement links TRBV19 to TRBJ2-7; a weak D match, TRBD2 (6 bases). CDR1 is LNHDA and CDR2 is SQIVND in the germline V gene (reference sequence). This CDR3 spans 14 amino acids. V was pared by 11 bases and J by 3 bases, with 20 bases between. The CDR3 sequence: CASAGKGKDYEQYF. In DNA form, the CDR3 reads TGTGCCTCGGCGGGAAAAGGGAAGGACTACGAGCAGTACTTC.

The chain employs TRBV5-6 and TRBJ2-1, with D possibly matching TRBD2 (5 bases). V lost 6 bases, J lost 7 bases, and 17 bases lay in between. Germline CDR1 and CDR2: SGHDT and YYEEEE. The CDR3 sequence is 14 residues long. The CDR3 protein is CASTGVVLPNEQFF. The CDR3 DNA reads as TGTGCCAGCACCGGGGTCGTCTTGCCAAATGAGCAGTTCTTC.

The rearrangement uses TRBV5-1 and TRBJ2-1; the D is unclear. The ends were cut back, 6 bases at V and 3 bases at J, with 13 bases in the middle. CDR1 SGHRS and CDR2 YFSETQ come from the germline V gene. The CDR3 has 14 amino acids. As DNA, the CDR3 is TGCGCCAGCAACAGAGCCAGCCTCTACAATGAGCAGTTCTTC. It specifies CASNRASLYNEQFF.

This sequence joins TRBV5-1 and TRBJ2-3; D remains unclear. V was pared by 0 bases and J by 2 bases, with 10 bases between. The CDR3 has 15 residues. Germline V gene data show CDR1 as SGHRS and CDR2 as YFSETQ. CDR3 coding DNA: TGCGCCAGCAGCTTGGATGGTGGCCCCACAGATACGCAGTATTTT. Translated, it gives CASSLDGGPTDTQYF.

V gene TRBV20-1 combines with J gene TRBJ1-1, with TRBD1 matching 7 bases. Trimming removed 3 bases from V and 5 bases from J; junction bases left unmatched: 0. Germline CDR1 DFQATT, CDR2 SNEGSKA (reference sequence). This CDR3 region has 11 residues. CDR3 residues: CSARTGTEAFF. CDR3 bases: TGCAGTGCTAGGACAGGGACTGAAGCTTTCTTT.

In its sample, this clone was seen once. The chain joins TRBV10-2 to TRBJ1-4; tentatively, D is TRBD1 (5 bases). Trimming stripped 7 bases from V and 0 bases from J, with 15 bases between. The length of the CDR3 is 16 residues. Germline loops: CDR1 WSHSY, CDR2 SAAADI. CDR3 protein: CASTIRQTATNEKLFF. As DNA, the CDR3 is TGCGCCAGCACCATAAGACAGACCGCAACTAATGAAAAACTGTTTTTT.

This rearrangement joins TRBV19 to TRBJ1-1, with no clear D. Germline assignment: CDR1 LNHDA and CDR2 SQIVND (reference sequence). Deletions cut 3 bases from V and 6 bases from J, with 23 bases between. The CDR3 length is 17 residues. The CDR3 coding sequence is TGTGCCAGTAGTATCGGGTTTCGAGCCCAAGTGAAGGCTGAAGCTTTCTTT. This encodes CASSIGFRAQVKAEAFF.